The rows below give T cell receptor beta chains drawn from one sample of a study of T-cell memory formation after mild COVID-19. TCRdb passed the 5' RACE reads through MiXCR, listing each CDR3 protein once. The sample shows about 57,000 distinct CDR3 sequences, 10% to 15% of them seen only once. What was sequenced was PBMCs or a T cell subset sorted from them (not recorded which). These receptors were taken from a man younger than 30 who had mild COVID-19 (a few samples of this study predate the infection). Cell type and time point are not known. Each CDR3 is given with its conserved first and last residue. Each record gives: D gene, V gene, J gene, clone size, CDR3 DNA, CDR3 protein. A D gene is named only where the DNA matches it firmly. The size entry is marked missing in some rows and otherwise reads once, few, many or a size class.

>NA|TRBV7-2|TRBJ2-5|NA
TGTGCCAGCAGCTTACTTGGGACTCGGGAGACCCAGTACTTC
CASSLLGTRETQYF
>NA|TRBV4-3|TRBJ1-5|few
TGCGCCAGCAGCCAAGATAGGAGACAGCCCCAGCATTTT
CASSQDRRQPQHF
>TRBD1|TRBV7-9|TRBJ1-5|many
TGTGCCAGCAGCTTGGGACAGTCCAATCAGCCCCAGCATTTT
CASSLGQSNQPQHF
>NA|TRBV9|TRBJ2-7|NA
TGTGCCAGCAGCGTACGGCTAGGGAGCGAGCAGTACTTC
CASSVRLGSEQYF
>TRBD2|TRBV5-5|TRBJ2-5|NA
TGTGCCAGCAGCCAGGGACTAGCGGTAGGAGAGACCCAGTACTTC
CASSQGLAVGETQYF
>TRBD1|TRBV5-1|TRBJ1-1|NA
TGCGCCAGCAGCCCCGTGGGGACAGGGAACACTGAAGCTTTCTTT
CASSPVGTGNTEAFF
>NA|TRBV10-3|TRBJ1-3|many
TGTGCCATCAGTGTCATGGGTACCTCTGGAAACACCATATATTTT
CAISVMGTSGNTIYF
>NA|TRBV5-4|TRBJ1-6|NA
TGTGCCAGCAGCCCGGACATATATTCACCCCTCCACTTT
CASSPDIYSPLHF
>TRBD1|TRBV20-1|TRBJ2-7|NA
TGCAGTGCTAAAGAGGACAGGGACGTAGACGAGCAGTACTTC
CSAKEDRDVDEQYF
>TRBD2|TRBV7-9|TRBJ2-3|many
TGTGCCAGCAGCTTAACTAGCGGGGCGCCAGATACGCAGTATTTT
CASSLTSGAPDTQYF
>TRBD2|TRBV7-8|TRBJ2-1|medium-sized
TGTGCCAGCAGCTTCGGGACTAGCGTCTTGATCTCCCAGTTCTTC
CASSFGTSVLISQFF
>NA|TRBV5-1|TRBJ2-6|NA
TGCGCCAGCAGCTTGGATCTGCGACGCGGGGCCAACGTCCTGACTTTC
CASSLDLRRGANVLTF
>NA|TRBV20-1|TRBJ1-2|NA
TGCAGTGCTAGCGCCACAGGGACGGGCTATGGCTACACCTTC
CSASATGTGYGYTF
>NA|TRBV12-3/TRBV12-4|TRBJ1-1|once
TGTGCCAGCGCACCACGCAGTTACTATGAAGCTTTCTTT
CASAPRSYYEAFF
>NA|TRBV12-3/TRBV12-4|TRBJ2-2|NA
TGTGCCAGCACCCCCCCGGGCACCGGGGAGCTGTTTTTT
CASTPPGTGELFF
>TRBD2|TRBV4-1|TRBJ2-5|NA
TGCGCCAGCAGCCAGCGACAAGGACTAGCGGGGGGGCGGGACCAAGAGACCCAGTACTTC
CASSQRQGLAGGRDQETQYF